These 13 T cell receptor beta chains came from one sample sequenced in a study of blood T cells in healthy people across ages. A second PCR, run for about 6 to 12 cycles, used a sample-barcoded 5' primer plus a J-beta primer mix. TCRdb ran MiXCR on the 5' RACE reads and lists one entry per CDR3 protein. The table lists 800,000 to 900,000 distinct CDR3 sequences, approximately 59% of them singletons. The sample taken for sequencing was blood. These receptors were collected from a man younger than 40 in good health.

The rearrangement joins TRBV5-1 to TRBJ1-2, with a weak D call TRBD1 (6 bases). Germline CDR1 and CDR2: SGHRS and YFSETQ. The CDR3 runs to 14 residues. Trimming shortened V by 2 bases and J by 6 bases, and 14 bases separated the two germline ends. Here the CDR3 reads CASSFNREEDGYTF. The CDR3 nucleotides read TGCGCCAGCAGCTTCAACAGGGAAGAAGATGGCTACACCTTC.

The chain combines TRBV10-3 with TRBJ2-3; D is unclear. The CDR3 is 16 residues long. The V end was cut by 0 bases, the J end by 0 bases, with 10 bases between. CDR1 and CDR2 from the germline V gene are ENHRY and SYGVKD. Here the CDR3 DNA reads TGTGCCATCAGTGAGTCTCATTCAGTTAGCACAGATACGCAGTATTTT. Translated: CAISESHSVSTDTQYF.

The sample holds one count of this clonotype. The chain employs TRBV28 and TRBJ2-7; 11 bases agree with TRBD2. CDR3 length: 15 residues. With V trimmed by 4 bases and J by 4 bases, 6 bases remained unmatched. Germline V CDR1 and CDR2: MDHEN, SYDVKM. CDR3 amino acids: CASSSIAGGPYEQYF. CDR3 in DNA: TGTGCCAGCAGTTCGATAGCGGGGGGGCCGTACGAGCAGTACTTC.

The CDR3 sequence: CASSLLAERARETQYF. CDR3 DNA sequence: TGTGCCAGCAGCTTATTAGCGGAGAGGGCGCGGGAGACCCAGTACTTC. V is TRBV11-2 and J is TRBJ2-5; D perhaps matches TRBD2 (6 bases). The CDR3 totals 16 residues. Germline V lookup: CDR1 SGHAT, CDR2 FQNNGV. The V end lost 2 bases, the J end lost 5 bases, and 18 bases lay between the germline ends.

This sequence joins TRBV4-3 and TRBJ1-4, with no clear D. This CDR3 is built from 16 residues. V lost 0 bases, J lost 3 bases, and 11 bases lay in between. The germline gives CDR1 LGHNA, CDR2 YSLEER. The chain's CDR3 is CASSQDGGRANEKLFF. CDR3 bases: TGCGCCAGCAGCCAAGACGGAGGGAGAGCTAATGAAAAACTGTTTTTT.

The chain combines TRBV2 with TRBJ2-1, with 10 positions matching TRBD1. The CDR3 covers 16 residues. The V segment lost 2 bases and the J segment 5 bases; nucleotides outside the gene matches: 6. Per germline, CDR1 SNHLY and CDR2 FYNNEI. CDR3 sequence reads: CASSERGQGFHNEQFF. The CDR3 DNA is TGTGCCAGCAGTGAAAGGGGACAGGGGTTTCACAATGAGCAGTTCTTC.

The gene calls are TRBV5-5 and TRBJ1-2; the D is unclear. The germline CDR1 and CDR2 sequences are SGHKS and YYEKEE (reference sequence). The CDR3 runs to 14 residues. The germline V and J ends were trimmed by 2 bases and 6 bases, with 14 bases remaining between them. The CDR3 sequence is CASSFFPENDGYTF. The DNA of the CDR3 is TGTGCCAGCAGCTTTTTCCCGGAGAACGATGGCTACACCTTC.

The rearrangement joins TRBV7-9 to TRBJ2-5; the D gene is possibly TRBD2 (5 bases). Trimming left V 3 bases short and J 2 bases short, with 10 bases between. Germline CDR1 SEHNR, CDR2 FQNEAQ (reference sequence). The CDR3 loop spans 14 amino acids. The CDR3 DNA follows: TGTGCCAGCAGCTTCGAGGGTTTGCAAGAGACCCAGTACTTC. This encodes CASSFEGLQETQYF.

CDR3 amino acids: CASSLAVGNYNEQFF. The CDR3 nucleotides are TGTGCCAGCAGCTTAGCGGTGGGGAACTACAATGAGCAGTTCTTC. V gene TRBV7-8 combines with J gene TRBJ2-1; D remains unclear. V was shortened by 0 bases and J by 3 bases, with 9 bases between the two germline ends. The germline V gene encodes CDR1 SGHVS and CDR2 FQNEAQ. This CDR3 comprises 15 residues.

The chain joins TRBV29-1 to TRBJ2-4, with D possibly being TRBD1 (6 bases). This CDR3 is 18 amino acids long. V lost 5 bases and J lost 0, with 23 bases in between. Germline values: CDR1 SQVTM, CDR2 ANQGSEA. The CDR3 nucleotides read TGCAGCGTTACCGACAGTTTCCGGGACACCCTAGCCAAAAACATTCAGTACTTC. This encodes CSVTDSFRDTLAKNIQYF.

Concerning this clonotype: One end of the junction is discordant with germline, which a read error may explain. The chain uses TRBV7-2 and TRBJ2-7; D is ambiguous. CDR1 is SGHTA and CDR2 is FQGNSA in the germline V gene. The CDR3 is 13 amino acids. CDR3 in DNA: TGTGCCGGCAGCCCCAGACTTTCCTACGAGCAGTACTTC. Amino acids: CAGSPRLSYEQYF.

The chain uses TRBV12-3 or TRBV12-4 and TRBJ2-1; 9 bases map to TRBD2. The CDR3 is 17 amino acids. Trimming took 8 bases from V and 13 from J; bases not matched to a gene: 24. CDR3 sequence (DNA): TGTGCCAGCCCCCCGGGGTTGGTAGCGGGGGACCCAGAGACCCAGTTCTTC. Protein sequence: CASPPGLVAGDPETQFF.

The chain's CDR3 is CASSLFSGLVYNEQFF. CDR3 coding DNA: TGTGCCAGCAGTTTATTTTCGGGACTAGTCTACAATGAGCAGTTCTTC. The chain couples TRBV28 to TRBJ2-1, with 8 nucleotides matching TRBD2. Unmatched junction bases numbered 5, after V lost 1 base and J lost 3 bases. Per the germline V gene, CDR1 is MDHEN and CDR2 is SYDVKM. This CDR3 has 16 residues.